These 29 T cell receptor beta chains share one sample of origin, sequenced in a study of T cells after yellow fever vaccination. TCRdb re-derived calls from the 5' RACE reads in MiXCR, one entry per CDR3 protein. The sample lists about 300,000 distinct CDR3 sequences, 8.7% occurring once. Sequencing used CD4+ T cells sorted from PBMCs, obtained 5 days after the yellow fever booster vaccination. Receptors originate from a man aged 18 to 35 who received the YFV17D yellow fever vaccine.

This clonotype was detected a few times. The chain's CDR3 is CASSSPGAGYEQYV. CDR3 nucleotides: TGTGCCAGCAGCTCCCCAGGGGCCGGATACGAGCAGTACGTC. V is TRBV5-4 and J is TRBJ2-7; perhaps TRBD1 as D (6 bases). Germline V gene lookup returns CDR1 SGHNT and CDR2 YYREEE (reference sequence). The V and J ends lost 3 bases and 4 bases respectively, with 14 bases between them. The CDR3 runs to 14 residues.

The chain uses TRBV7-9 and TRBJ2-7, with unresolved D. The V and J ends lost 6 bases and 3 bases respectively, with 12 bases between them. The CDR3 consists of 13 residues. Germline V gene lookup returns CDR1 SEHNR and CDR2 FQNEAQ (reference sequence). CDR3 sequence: CASSGSSIYEQYV. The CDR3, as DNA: TGTGCCAGCAGTGGGTCAAGTATCTACGAGCAGTACGTC.

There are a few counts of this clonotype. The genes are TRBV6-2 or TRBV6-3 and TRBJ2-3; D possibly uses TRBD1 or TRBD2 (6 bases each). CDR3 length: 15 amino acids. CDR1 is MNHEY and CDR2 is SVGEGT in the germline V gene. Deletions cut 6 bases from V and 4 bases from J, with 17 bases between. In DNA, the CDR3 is TGTGCCAGCAGGACTTGGGGGGCGTCCTCAGATACGCAGTATTTT. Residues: CASRTWGASSDTQYF.

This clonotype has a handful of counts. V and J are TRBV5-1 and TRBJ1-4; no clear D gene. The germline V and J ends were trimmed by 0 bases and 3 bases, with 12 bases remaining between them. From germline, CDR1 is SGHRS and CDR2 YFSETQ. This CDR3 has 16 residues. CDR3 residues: CASSLDSAGSNEKLFF. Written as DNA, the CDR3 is TGCGCCAGCAGCTTGGATTCGGCGGGCTCTAATGAAAAACTGTTTTTT.

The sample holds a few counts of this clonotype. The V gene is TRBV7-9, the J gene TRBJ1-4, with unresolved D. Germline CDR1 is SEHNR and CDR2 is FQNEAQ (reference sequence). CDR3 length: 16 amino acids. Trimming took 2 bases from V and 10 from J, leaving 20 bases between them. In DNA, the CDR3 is TGTGCCAGCAGCTTATATGTTGGTGTCTCGGAGGGAAAACTGTTTTTT. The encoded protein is CASSLYVGVSEGKLFF.

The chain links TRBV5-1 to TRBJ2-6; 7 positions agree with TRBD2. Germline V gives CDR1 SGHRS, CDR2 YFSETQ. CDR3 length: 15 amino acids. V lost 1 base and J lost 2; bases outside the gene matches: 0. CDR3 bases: TGCGCCAGCAGCTTGAGCGGGGCTGGGGCCAACGTCCTGACTTTC. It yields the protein CASSLSGAGANVLTF.

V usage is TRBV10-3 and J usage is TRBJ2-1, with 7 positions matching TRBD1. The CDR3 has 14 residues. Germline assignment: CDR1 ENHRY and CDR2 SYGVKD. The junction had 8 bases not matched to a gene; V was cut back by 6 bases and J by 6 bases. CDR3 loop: CAIRVGGGGNEQFF. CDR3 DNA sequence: TGTGCCATCAGAGTAGGGGGCGGTGGCAATGAGCAGTTCTTC.

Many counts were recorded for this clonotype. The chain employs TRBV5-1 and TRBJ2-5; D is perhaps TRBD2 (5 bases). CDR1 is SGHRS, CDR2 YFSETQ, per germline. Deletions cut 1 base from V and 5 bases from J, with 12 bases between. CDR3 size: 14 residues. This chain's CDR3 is CASSLRTSGETQYF. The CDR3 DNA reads TGCGCCAGCAGCTTGCGGACGTCGGGGGAGACCCAGTACTTC.

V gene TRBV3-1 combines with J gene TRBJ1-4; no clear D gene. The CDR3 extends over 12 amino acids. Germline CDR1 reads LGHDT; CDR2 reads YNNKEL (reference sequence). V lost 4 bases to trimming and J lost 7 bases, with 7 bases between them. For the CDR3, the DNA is TGTGCCAGCAGCCTACGCTCTGAAAAACTGTTTTTT. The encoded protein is CASSLRSEKLFF.

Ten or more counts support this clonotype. CDR3 DNA sequence: TGCAGCGTTGAAACCAGCGGGGGGGTAGCAGATACGCAGTATTTT. Encoded protein: CSVETSGGVADTQYF. This chain links TRBV29-1 with TRBJ2-3; 10 bases are a match to TRBD2. Trimming removed 2 bases from V and 4 bases from J; junction bases left unmatched: 6. There are 15 residues in the CDR3. Germline assignment: CDR1 SQVTM and CDR2 ANQGSEA.

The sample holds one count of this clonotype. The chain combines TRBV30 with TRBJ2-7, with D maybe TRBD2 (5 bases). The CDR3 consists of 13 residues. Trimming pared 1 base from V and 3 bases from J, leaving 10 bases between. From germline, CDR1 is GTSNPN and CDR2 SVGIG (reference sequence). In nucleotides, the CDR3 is TGTGCCTGGAGTGGAGCGGCCCGCTACGAGCAGTACTTC. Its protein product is CAWSGAARYEQYF.

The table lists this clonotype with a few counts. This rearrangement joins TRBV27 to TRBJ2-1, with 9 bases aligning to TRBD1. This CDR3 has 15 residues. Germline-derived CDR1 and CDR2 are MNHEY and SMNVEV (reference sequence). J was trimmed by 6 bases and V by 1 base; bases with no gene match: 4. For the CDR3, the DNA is TGTGCCAGCAGTTTATGGGGGACAGGGACCAATGAGCAGTTCTTC. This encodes CASSLWGTGTNEQFF.

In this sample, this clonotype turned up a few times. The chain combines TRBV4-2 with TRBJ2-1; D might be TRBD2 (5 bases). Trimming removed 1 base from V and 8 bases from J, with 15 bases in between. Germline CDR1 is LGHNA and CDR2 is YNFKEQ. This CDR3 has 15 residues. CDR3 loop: CASSQVALLEDEQFF. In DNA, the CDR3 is TGTGCCAGCAGCCAAGTAGCGCTTCTGGAGGATGAGCAGTTCTTC.

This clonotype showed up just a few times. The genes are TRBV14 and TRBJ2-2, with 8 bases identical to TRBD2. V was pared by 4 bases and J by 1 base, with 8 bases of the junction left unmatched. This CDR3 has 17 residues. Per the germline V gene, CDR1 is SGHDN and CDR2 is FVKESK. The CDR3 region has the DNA TGTGCCAGCAGCCGCTCCCTTAGCGGGGTGAACACCGGGGAGCTGTTTTTT. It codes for CASSRSLSGVNTGELFF. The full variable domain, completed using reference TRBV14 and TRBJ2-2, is EAGVTQFPSHSVIEKGQTVTLRCDPISGHDNLYWYRRVMGKEIKFLLHFVKESKQDESGMPNNRFLAERTGGTYSTLKVQPAELEDSGVYFCASSRSLSGVNTGELFFGEGSRLTVL.

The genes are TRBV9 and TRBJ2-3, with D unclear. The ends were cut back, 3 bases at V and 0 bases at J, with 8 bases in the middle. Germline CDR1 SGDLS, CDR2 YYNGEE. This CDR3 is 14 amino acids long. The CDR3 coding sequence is TGTGCCAGCAGCGCGCAGAGAAGCACAGATACGCAGTATTTT. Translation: CASSAQRSTDTQYF.

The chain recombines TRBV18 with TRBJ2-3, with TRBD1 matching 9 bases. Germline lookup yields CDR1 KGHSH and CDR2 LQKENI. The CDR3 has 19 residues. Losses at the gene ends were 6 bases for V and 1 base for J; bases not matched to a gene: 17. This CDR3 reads CASSTGSGQGSAGTDTQYF. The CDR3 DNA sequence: TGTGCCAGCTCTACCGGATCGGGACAGGGATCTGCTGGCACAGATACGCAGTATTTT.

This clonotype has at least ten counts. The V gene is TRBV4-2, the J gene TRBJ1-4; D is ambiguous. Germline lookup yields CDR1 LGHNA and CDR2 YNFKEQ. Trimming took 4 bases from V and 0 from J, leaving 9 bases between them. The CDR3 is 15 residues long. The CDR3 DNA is TGTGCCAGCAGCCGCGAATTTGCAACTAATGAAAAACTGTTTTTT. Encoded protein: CASSREFATNEKLFF.

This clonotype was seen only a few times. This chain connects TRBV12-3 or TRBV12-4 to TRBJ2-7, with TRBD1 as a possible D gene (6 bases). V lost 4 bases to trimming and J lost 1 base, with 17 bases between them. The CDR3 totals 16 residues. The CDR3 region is CASSSALTDRSYEQYF. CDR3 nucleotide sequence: TGTGCCAGCAGTTCGGCCCTCACCGACAGGTCCTACGAGCAGTACTTC.

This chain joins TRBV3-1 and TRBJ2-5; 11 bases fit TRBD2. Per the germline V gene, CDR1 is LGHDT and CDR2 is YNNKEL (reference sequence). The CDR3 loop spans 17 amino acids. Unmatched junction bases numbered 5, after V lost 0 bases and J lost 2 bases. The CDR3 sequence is CASSQDEWTSGQETQYF. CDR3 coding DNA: TGTGCCAGCAGCCAAGACGAGTGGACTAGCGGGCAAGAGACCCAGTACTTC.

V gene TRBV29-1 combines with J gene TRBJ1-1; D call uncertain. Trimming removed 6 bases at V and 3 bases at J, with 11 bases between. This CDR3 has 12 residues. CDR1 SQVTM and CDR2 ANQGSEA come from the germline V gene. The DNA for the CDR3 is TGCAGCGTGACGAGGGTGGACACTGAAGCTTTCTTT. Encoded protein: CSVTRVDTEAFF.

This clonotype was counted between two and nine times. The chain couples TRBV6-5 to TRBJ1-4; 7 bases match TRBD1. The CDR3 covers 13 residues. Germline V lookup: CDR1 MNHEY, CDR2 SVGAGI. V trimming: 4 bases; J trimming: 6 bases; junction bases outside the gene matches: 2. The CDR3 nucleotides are TGTGCCAGCAGTTCAGGGGGGGATGAAAAACTGTTTTTT. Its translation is CASSSGGDEKLFF.

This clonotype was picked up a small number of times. CDR3 coding DNA: TGCAGTGCTAGTGCGCACAATCAGCCCCAGCATTTT. Protein: CSASAHNQPQHF. The J gene is TRBJ1-5, the V gene TRBV20-1; D uncertain. The CDR3 is 12 residues long. CDR1 DFQATT and CDR2 SNEGSKA come from the germline V gene (reference sequence). V lost 3 bases to trimming and J lost 3 bases, with 6 bases between them.

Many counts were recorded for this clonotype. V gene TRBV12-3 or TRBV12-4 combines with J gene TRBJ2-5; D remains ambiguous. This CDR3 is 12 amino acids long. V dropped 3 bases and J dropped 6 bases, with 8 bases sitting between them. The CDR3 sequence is CASSLDRQTQYF. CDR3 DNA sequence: TGTGCCAGCAGTTTGGACCGACAGACCCAGTACTTC.

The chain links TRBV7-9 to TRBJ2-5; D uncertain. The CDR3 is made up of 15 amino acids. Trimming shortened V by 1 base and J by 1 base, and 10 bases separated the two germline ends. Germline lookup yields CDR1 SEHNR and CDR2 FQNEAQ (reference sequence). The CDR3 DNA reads TGTGCCAGCAGCTTAGGTGGAACAGCCCAAGAGACCCAGTACTTC. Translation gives CASSLGGTAQETQYF.

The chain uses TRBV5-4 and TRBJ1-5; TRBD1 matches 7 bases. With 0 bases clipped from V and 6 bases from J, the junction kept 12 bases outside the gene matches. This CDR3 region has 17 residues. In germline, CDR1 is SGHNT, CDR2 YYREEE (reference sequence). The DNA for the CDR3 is TGTGCCAGCAGCTTGGGCGGCTCGGGAGGGGGCGGTCAGCCCCAGCATTTT. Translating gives CASSLGGSGGGGQPQHF.

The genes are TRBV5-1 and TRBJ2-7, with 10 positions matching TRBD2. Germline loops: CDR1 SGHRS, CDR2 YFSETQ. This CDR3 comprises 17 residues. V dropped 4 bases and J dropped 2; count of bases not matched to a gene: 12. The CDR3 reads CASSMRMSGGDPYEQYF. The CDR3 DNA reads TGCGCCAGCAGCATGCGGATGAGCGGGGGGGACCCCTACGAGCAGTACTTC.

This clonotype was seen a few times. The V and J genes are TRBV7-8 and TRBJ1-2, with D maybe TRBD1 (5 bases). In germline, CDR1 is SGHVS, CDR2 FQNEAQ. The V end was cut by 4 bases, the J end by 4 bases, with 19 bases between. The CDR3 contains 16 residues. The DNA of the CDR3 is TGTGCCAGCAGCTGGCGGGGGACCTTTGATATCTATGGCTACACCTTC. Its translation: CASSWRGTFDIYGYTF.

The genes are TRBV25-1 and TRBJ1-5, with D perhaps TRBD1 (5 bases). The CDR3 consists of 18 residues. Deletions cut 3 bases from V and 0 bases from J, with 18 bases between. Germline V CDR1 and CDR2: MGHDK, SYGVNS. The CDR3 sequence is CASSDGCGRGYSNQPQHF. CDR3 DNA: TGTGCCAGCAGTGACGGTTGTGGGAGGGGATATAGCAATCAGCCCCAGCATTTT.

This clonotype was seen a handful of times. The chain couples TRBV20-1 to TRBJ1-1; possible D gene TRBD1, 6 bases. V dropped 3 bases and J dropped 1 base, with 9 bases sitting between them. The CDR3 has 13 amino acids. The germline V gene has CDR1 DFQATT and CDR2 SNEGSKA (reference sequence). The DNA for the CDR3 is TGCAGTGCTAGCTTGGGACAGAACACTGAAGCTTTCTTT. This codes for CSASLGQNTEAFF.